This T cell receptor beta chain appears in the sequencing data of a study of identical twins (dated by TCRdb to about 2016). Context from the whole study: The study deep-sequenced TCR alpha and beta repertoires from monozygotic twins, unrelated adults of various ages and cord blood to test whether fetal clonotypes persist. Replicate twin experiments were performed at different times using different library preparation protocols to rule out contamination. Overall results and qualifications from the work: Compared with coincidental sharing between unrelated individuals, out-of-frame TCR alpha sequences shared between twins showed an excess of sequences with low generation probability. The excess sharing between twins in beta out-of-frame sequences was weaker because fewer shared sequences reduced the signal-to-noise ratio. Recombination models systematically underestimated out-of-frame TCR alpha sharing in monozygotic twins but agreed with sharing between unrelated individuals. Abundant cord blood beta clonotypes carried fewer insertions; young adult naive repertoires showed a weaker similar trend, while memory repertoires showed none. Invariant T cells such as MAIT and iNKT could partly confound zero-insertion analyses, although diverse VJ usage argued against such confounding for most clonotypes. Conclusions relied on cross-sectional statistical analysis, since the same donors could not be followed over many years.

There are a few counts of this clonotype. What antigen it recognizes has not been identified. Base qualities are missing; no much larger clone stands one base away. Deletion took 3 bases off V and 10 bases off J, with a span of 16 bases between the germline ends. The cysteine opens and the phenylalanine closes a CDR3 of 15 amino acids. Here the CDR3 DNA is all that survives: 45 bases in frame from base 1. Per the germline V gene (reference sequence), MNHEY is the CDR1 and SMNVEV is the CDR2. To prepare the library, 5' RACE was applied. The sequencer was an Illumina HiSeq 2000. A universal primer binding site was added through template switching, and the final cDNA carried a unique molecular identifier so that TCR cDNA molecules could be counted accurately. Specific primers in the conserved constant-segment region were used to synthesize first-strand cDNA for TCR alpha and beta chains. To control for contamination, every cDNA library carried two barcodes: a SMART-Mk sample barcode plus Illumina barcodes. TruSeq adapter sequences along with Illumina sample barcodes were introduced in two successive PCR steps. The TCR alpha and beta cDNA libraries were sequenced on the Illumina HiSeq platform using custom primers. From the authors' description of their analysis: MiGEC processed the raw reads to extract unique molecular identifiers, while MiXCR was used to determine the CDR3 positions. Recombination models were inferred per individual with the repgenHMM and IGoR tools using an EM algorithm. The analysis of shared clonotypes was done with the tcR package in R, with sharing normalized by the product of cloneset sizes. To study raw recombination free of thymic and clonal selection effects, out-of-frame nonproductive sequences were analyzed. Through fastp at Q25 and MiXCR, TCRdb rebuilt clones from the public reads, retaining in-frame beta chains. A single entry per CDR3 protein holds the most common genes and DNA from its merged rows. TCRdb, not the original authors, processed these V and J calls. Present in this sample are 1.5 million to 2 million distinct CDR3 sequences, under 35% of which were seen just once. Of the sample, over 0.25% falls within the top ten clones.

Every donor was a healthy Caucasian. The rearrangement combines TRBV27 with TRBJ1-6; TRBD1 could be the D gene, as 5 bases match. The receptor was derived from a newborn girl in good health. The sample taken for sequencing was cord blood. The CDR3 has the sequence CASSFGTLQGSPLHF. The bases read TGTGCCAGCAGTTTTGGGACCCTTCAAGGGTCACCCCTCCACTTT.